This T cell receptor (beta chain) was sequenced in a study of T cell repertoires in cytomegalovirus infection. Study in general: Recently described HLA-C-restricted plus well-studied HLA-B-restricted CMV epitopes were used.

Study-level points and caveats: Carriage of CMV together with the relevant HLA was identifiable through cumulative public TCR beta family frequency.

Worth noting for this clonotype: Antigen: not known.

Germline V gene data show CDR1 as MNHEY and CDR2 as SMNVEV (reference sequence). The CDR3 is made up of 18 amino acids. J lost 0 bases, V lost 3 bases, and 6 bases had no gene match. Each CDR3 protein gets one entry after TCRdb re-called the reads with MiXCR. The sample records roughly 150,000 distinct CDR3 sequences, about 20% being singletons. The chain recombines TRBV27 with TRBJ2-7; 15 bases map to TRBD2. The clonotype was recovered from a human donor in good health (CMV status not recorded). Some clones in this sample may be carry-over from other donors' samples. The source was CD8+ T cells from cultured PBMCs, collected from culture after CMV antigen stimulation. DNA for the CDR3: TGTGCCAGCAGTTTGAGAGGACTAGCGGGGGGGCCCTCCTACGAGCAGTACTTC. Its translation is CASSLRGLAGGPSYEQYF.